This TCR beta chain appears in the sequencing data of a study of T cell clonality in common variable immunodeficiency. Broader study findings: Reportedly, TCR beta sequences from common variable immunodeficiency showed fewer deletions and N-nucleotide insertions. The cause of increased CVID clonality remains unclear without subpopulation sequencing.

Reduced serum IgG, IgA and/or IgM plus specific antibody deficiency defined CVID. The CVID group had over 12 females and around 29 males, mean age 40. No CVID subject was ill or on immunomodulatory drugs when sampled. This clone was detected a few times. As yet, its antigen is unknown. The CDR3 is cut off 3 residues early in the read; its end comes from the germline J gene. Using immunoSEQ multiplex PCR, the repertoire was profiled, and TCRdb retains in-frame clones only, with some absent. This set yields approximately 30,000 clones and no singletons; the top ten hold under 4.5%. Trimming stripped 2 bases from V and 6 bases from J, with 20 bases between. Germline assignment: CDR1 GTSNPN and CDR2 SVGIG (reference sequence). CDR3 length: 16 amino acids.

The specimen was peripheral blood mononuclear cells. This chain connects TRBV30 to TRBJ1-5; D unresolved. This TCR came from a human donor with common variable immunodeficiency. Incomplete CDR3 DNA: TGTGCCTGGAGTCCCCCCGGACTCCCAGGCGGTCAGCCC. Translating gives CAWSPPGLPGGQP. The entire CDR3 sequence reads CAWSPPGLPGGQPQHF.